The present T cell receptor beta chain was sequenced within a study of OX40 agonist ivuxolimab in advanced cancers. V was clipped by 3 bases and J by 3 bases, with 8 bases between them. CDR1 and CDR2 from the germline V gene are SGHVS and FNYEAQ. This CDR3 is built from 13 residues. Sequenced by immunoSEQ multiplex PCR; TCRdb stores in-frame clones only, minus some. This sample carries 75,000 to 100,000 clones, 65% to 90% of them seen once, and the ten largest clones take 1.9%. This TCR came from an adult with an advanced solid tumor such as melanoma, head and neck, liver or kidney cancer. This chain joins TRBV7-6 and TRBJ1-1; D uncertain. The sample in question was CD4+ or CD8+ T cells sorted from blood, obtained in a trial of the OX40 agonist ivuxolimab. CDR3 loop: CASSFQSYTEAFF. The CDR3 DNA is TGTGCCAGCAGCTTCCAATCCTACACTGAAGCTTTCTTT. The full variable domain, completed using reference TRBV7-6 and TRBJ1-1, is GAGVSQSPRYKVTKRGQDVALRCDPISGHVSLYWYRQALGQGPEFLTYFNYEAQQDKSGLPNDRFSAERPEGSISTLTIQRTEQRDSAMYRCASSFQSYTEAFFGQGTRLTVV.